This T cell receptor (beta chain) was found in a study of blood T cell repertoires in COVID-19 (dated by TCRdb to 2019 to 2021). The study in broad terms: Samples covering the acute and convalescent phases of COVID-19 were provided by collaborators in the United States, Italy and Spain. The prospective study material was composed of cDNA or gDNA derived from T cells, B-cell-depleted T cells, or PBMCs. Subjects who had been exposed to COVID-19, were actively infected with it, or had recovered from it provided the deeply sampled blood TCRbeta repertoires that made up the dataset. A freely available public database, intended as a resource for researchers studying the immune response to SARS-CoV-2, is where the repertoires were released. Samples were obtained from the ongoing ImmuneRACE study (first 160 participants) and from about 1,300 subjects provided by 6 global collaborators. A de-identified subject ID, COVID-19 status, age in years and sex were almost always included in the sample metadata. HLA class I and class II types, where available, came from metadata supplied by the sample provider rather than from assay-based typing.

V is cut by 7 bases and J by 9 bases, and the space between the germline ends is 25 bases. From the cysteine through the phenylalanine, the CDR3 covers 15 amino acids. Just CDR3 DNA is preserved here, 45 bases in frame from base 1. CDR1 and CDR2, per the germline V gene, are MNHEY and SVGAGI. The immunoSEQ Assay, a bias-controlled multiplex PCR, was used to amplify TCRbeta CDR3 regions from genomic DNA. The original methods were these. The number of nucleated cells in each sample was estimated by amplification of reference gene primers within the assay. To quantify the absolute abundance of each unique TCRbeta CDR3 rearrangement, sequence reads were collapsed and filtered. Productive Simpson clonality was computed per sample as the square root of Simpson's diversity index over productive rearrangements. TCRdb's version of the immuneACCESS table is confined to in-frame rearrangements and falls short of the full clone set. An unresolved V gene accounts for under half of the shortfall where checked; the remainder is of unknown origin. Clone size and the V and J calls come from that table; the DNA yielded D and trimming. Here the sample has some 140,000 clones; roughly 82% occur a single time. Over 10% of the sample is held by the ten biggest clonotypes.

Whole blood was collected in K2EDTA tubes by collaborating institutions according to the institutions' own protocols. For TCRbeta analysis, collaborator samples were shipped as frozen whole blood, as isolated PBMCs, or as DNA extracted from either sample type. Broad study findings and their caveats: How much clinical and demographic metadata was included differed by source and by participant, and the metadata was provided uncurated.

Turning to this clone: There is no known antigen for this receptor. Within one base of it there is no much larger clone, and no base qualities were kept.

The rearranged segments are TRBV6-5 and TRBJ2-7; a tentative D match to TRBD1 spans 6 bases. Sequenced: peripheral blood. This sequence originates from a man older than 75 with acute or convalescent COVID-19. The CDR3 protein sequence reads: CASTSLGADRTMQYF. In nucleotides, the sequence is TGTGCCAGCACCTCCTTGGGGGCTGACCGCACGATGCAGTACTTC.